Listed here are 26 T cell receptor beta chains from one sample, sequenced in a study of response to subunit inactivated influenza vaccine. TCRdb re-called the RT-PCR reads through MiXCR, storing one row per CDR3 protein. This sample has a few hundred thousand distinct CDR3 sequences, with 20% to 25% found just once. The sample consisted of PBMCs from blood, taken less than 22 months after vaccination. All receptors derive from a man between 50 and 75 years old who received an inactivated influenza vaccine.

The rearrangement uses TRBV29-1 and TRBJ2-7; 11 positions agree with TRBD1. This CDR3 is built from 14 residues. After removal of 0 bases from V and 7 bases from J, the junction contained 5 bases not matched to a gene. In germline, CDR1 is SQVTM, CDR2 ANQGSEA. CDR3 in amino acids: CSVEDGQGAREQYF. CDR3 nucleotides: TGCAGCGTTGAAGATGGACAGGGGGCGCGTGAGCAGTACTTC.

This chain uses TRBV6-5 with TRBJ2-2; D is possibly TRBD1 (5 bases). This CDR3 has 17 residues. The V gene lost 2 bases and the J gene lost 0 bases, with 13 bases spanning the gap. Germline V gene sequence: CDR1 MNHEY, CDR2 SVGAGI. CDR3 region: CASSYPTESANTGELFF. The CDR3 DNA reads TGTGCCAGCAGTTACCCGACAGAGTCCGCGAACACCGGGGAGCTGTTTTTT.

This clonotype was seen repeatedly, ten times or more. The chain carries TRBV5-6 and TRBJ2-1; 8 nucleotides align to TRBD2. Germline CDR1 is SGHDT and CDR2 is YYEEEE. J was trimmed by 10 bases and V by 3 bases; bases with no gene match: 9. The CDR3 runs to 14 residues. The CDR3 sequence: CASSYGLAGGEQFF. In nucleotides, the CDR3 is TGTGCCAGCAGCTACGGACTAGCTGGGGGGGAGCAGTTCTTC.

This clonotype has more than one count but fewer than ten. The rearrangement joins TRBV14 to TRBJ1-2, with 8 bases fitting TRBD1. V trimming: 3 bases; J trimming: 4 bases; junction bases outside the gene matches: 7. The germline CDR1 and CDR2 sequences are SGHDN and FVKESK. The CDR3 sequence is 15 residues long. As DNA, the CDR3 is TGTGCCAGCAGCCATGGGACAGGTCAAACCTATGGCTACACCTTC. Its protein is CASSHGTGQTYGYTF.

This clonotype has only one observation. At one end, the junction sequence differs from germline, possibly due to a read error. The chain carries TRBV6-5 and TRBJ2-3; 7 nucleotides agree with TRBD2. Germline CDR1 is MNHEY and CDR2 is SVGAGI. CDR3 length: 17 amino acids. The CDR3 loop reads CASSYELPGRGTDAQYF. In DNA form, the CDR3 reads TGTGCCAGCAGTTACGAACTGCCAGGGAGGGGCACAGATGCGCAGTATTTT.

This clonotype has ten or more counts. J is TRBJ1-5 and V is TRBV6-2 or TRBV6-3; 8 nucleotides align to TRBD1. Germline V gene data show CDR1 as MNHEY and CDR2 as SVGEGT. CDR3 length equals 13 residues. J was trimmed by 2 bases and V by 6 bases; bases with no gene match: 0. CDR3 sequence (DNA): TGTGCCAGCAGGACAGGGGGCAATCAGCCCCAGCATTTT. Translation gives CASRTGGNQPQHF.

This clonotype was counted a few times. The V and J genes are TRBV5-6 and TRBJ1-1, with 8 bases that match TRBD1. The ends lost 3 bases at V and 3 bases at J; junction bases unmatched: 7. This CDR3 spans 15 amino acids. The germline V gene encodes CDR1 SGHDT and CDR2 YYEEEE. Here the CDR3 reads CASSSPGQVDTEAFF. CDR3 bases: TGTGCCAGCAGCTCCCCGGGACAGGTGGACACTGAAGCTTTCTTT.

The rearrangement links TRBV15 to TRBJ1-2, with a possible D match to TRBD1 (5 bases). V was trimmed by 6 bases and J by 6 bases, leaving 11 bases between them. The CDR3 sequence is 12 residues long. CDR1 is LNHNV and CDR2 is YYDKDF in the germline V gene (reference sequence). DNA of the CDR3: TGTGCCACCAGGGCCGCGACAGATGGCTACACCTTC. Encoded protein: CATRAATDGYTF. The whole variable domain, remainder taken from reference TRBV15 and TRBJ1-2, is DAMVIQNPRYQVTQFGKPVTLSCSQTLNHNVMYWYQQKSSQAPKLLFHYYDKDFNNEADTPDNFQSRRPNTSFCFLDIRSPGLGDTAMYLCATRAATDGYTFGSGTRLTVV.

The chain has TRBV3-1 and TRBJ2-7, with D uncertain. CDR3 size: 13 residues. CDR1 LGHDT and CDR2 YNNKEL come from the germline V gene (reference sequence). Trimming pared 1 base from V and 2 bases from J, leaving 6 bases between. CDR3 sequence reads: CASSQVDPYEQYF. For the CDR3, the DNA is TGTGCCAGCAGCCAAGTGGACCCCTACGAGCAGTACTTC.

This clonotype was seen many times. The chain is built from TRBV29-1 and TRBJ1-5; 8 positions agree with TRBD1. The junction had 9 bases not matched to a gene; V was cut back by 6 bases and J by 5 bases. Germline V lookup: CDR1 SQVTM, CDR2 ANQGSEA. This CDR3 spans 14 amino acids. CDR3: CSVATGQVHQPQHF. In nucleotides, the CDR3 is TGCAGCGTCGCCACGGGACAGGTACATCAGCCCCAGCATTTT.

This clonotype is medium-sized. The rearrangement joins TRBV6-5 to TRBJ1-2; D might be TRBD1 (5 bases). Trimming left V 7 bases short and J 7 bases short, with 16 bases between. The CDR3 totals 13 residues. In germline, CDR1 is MNHEY, CDR2 SVGAGI. The CDR3 DNA follows: TGTGCCAGCAAGCGGACCCAGGGAGCTGGCTACACCTTC. Residues: CASKRTQGAGYTF.

In this sample, this clonotype turned up a few times. The chain joins TRBV29-1 to TRBJ1-1; TRBD1 matches at 12 bases. Trimming took 6 bases from V and 4 from J; bases not matched to a gene: 6. In germline, CDR1 is SQVTM, CDR2 ANQGSEA. This CDR3 has 14 residues. As DNA, the CDR3 is TGCAGCGTGTCTGGGACAGGGGGCGGCACTGAAGCTTTCTTT. Protein product: CSVSGTGGGTEAFF.

The table lists this clonotype with many counts. The chain joins TRBV4-1 to TRBJ1-1; 10 bases are shared with TRBD1. The trim removed 4 bases at V and 6 bases at J, leaving 8 bases unmatched. This CDR3 comprises 15 residues. In germline, CDR1 is MGHRA, CDR2 YSYEKL. CDR3 nucleotide sequence: TGCGCCAGCAGCCCTCAACCGGGACAGGGGCCTGAAGCTTTCTTT. This gives the protein CASSPQPGQGPEAFF.

The CDR3: CASSLGSLRGTSTDTQYF. The CDR3, as DNA: TGTGCCAGCAGCTTAGGAAGTCTACGGGGGACTAGCACAGATACGCAGTATTTT. The V gene is TRBV11-1, the J gene TRBJ2-3; tentatively, D is TRBD2 (6 bases). Germline lookup yields CDR1 SGHAT and CDR2 FQDESV (reference sequence). This CDR3 is built from 18 residues. V was pared by 1 base and J by 0 bases, with 17 bases between.

This clonotype has a handful of counts. This sequence joins TRBV7-2 and TRBJ1-5, with 12 bases matching TRBD1. The length of the CDR3 is 15 residues. CDR1 and CDR2 (germline): SGHTA, FQGNSA. The V and J ends lost 1 base and 10 bases, in that order; junction bases with no gene match: 5. CDR3 in DNA: TGTGCCAGCAGCTTAGTAGGGACAGGGGGCAGTCCCCAGCATTTT. Encoded protein: CASSLVGTGGSPQHF.

The sample holds a few counts of this clonotype. The rearrangement joins TRBV4-1 to TRBJ1-6; 10 bases map to TRBD1. Germline CDR1 MGHRA, CDR2 YSYEKL. J lost 9 bases, V lost 1 base, and 3 bases had no gene match. The CDR3 is 15 amino acids. CDR3 region: CASSQGQGAGSPLHF. The CDR3 coding sequence is TGCGCCAGCAGCCAAGGACAGGGGGCGGGTTCACCCCTCCACTTT.

Points on this clonotype: A read error may account for a junction end that differs from germline. The rearrangement links TRBV19 to TRBJ1-2; D possibly corresponds to TRBD1 (6 bases). CDR3 length: 15 amino acids. From germline, CDR1 is LNHDA and CDR2 SQIVND (reference sequence). CDR3 sequence: CAGSRDGRGAEIYTF. The CDR3 DNA reads TGTGCCGGTAGTCGAGACGGCAGGGGCGCCGAGATCTACACCTTC.

J is TRBJ2-3 and V is TRBV20-1; D is ambiguous. CDR1 and CDR2 from the germline V gene are DFQATT and SNEGSKA (reference sequence). This CDR3 has 14 amino acids. Trimming left V 3 bases short and J 6 bases short, with 16 bases between. CDR3 sequence (DNA): TGCAGTGCTAGTATGGGTCCGGTGGCGGATACGCAGTATTTT. Translating gives CSASMGPVADTQYF.

In its sample, this clonotype was seen a few times. CDR3 in amino acids: CASSFDRVYGYTF. CDR3 DNA sequence: TGTGCCAGCAGTTTCGACAGAGTCTATGGCTACACCTTC. The chain combines TRBV6-6 with TRBJ1-2; TRBD1 is a possible D gene (5 bases). The CDR3 is 13 residues long. V was pared by 4 bases and J by 4 bases, with 10 bases between. CDR1 is MNHNY and CDR2 is SVGAGI in the germline V gene (reference sequence).

V usage is TRBV6-1 and J usage is TRBJ2-2; no clear D gene. V lost 6 bases and J 6 bases, leaving 17 bases between the germline ends. This CDR3 contains 15 residues. CDR1 is MNHNS, CDR2 SASEGT, per germline. The CDR3 coding sequence is TGTGCCAGCAGGAGTCCCCGGAAACCACCCGGGGAGCTGTTTTTT. Translating it yields CASRSPRKPPGELFF.

This clonotype was seen repeatedly, ten times or more. The chain uses TRBV4-1 and TRBJ1-2; D is ambiguous. Germline CDR1 is MGHRA and CDR2 is YSYEKL. This CDR3 contains 14 residues. V lost 0 bases, J lost 3 bases, and 8 bases lay in between. The CDR3 coding sequence is TGCGCCAGCAGCCAAGAGGTCGGGGACTATGGCTACACCTTC. Encoded protein: CASSQEVGDYGYTF.

This clonotype has just one count. The chain has TRBV7-3 and TRBJ2-2, with 7 bases that match TRBD1. J lost 1 base, V lost 5 bases, and 7 bases had no gene match. CDR1 and CDR2 (germline): SGHTA, FQGTGA. The CDR3 is 16 residues long. This CDR3 is CASSETGAVNTGELFF. The CDR3, as DNA: TGTGCCAGCAGCGAAACAGGGGCTGTGAACACCGGGGAGCTGTTTTTT.

Many counts were recorded for this clonotype. The V call is TRBV5-1, the J call TRBJ1-2; D is possibly TRBD1 (6 bases). Germline assignment: CDR1 SGHRS and CDR2 YFSETQ. The CDR3 loop spans 16 amino acids. Trimming pared 4 bases from V and 2 bases from J, leaving 18 bases between. The CDR3 sequence is CASSIKQGGGNYGYTF. CDR3 sequence (DNA): TGCGCCAGCAGCATTAAACAGGGTGGAGGGAACTATGGCTACACCTTC.

This clonotype was picked up a small number of times. J is TRBJ1-1 and V is TRBV12-3 or TRBV12-4, with D possibly matching TRBD1 (5 bases). The CDR3 is made up of 14 amino acids. V gave up 2 bases and J gave up 4 bases, with 11 bases separating them. The CDR3 protein is CASSLSLGGTEAFF. CDR3 in DNA: TGTGCCAGCAGTTTATCTTTGGGGGGCACTGAAGCTTTCTTT.

The chain links TRBV12-3 or TRBV12-4 to TRBJ2-5; 7 nucleotides match TRBD1. V shed 5 bases, J shed 1 base, and the junction held 13 bases outside the gene matches. The CDR3 is 17 amino acids. The CDR3 DNA reads TGTGCCAGCAGTACCCCCATGCTGGACAGGAGCCAAGAGACCCAGTACTTC. Amino acid sequence: CASSTPMLDRSQETQYF.

This clonotype has more than one count but fewer than ten. The chain combines TRBV20-1 with TRBJ2-5, with D hard to call. Germline CDR1 DFQATT, CDR2 SNEGSKA (reference sequence). The V end lost 2 bases, the J end lost 4 bases, and 5 bases lay between the germline ends. The CDR3 is made up of 11 amino acids. CDR3 nucleotide sequence: TGCAGTGCTAGATTTTCAGAGACCCAGTACTTC. As protein: CSARFSETQYF.